Given below is one TCR beta chain in context. This clonotype was picked up a small number of times. The specificity of this receptor is unknown. No base quality information exists; no much larger clone differs at one position. Instrument used: Illumina HiSeq 1500. TCRdb reworked the public reads: Q25 trimming with fastp, MiXCR clone assembly, productive beta chains retained. CDR3 protein sequences are deduplicated, and each keeps its most common genes and DNA. This sample has approximately 500,000 distinct CDR3 sequences in its table, and around 11% of those were observed once. Roughly 10% of the sample goes to the ten largest clones. Spanning cysteine to phenylalanine, the CDR3 consists of 14 amino acids. The DNA shown is the 42-base CDR3, in frame from base 1. The germline V gene sets CDR1 to SQVTM and CDR2 to ANQGSEA. Germline trimming: 3 bases from V, 6 bases from J; junction bases outside gene matches: 6.

The data are from a study of T cell repertoires in cytomegalovirus infection (dated by TCRdb to between 2018 and 2020). At the level of the whole study: Because public TCR beta signatures pointed to carriage of CMV infection together with the matching HLA type, the HLA type of each donor mattered for the analysis.

The investigation overall reported the following: In the ex vivo response, HLA-C-restricted CMV-specific TCR beta clonotypes were dominant, and in two of eight donors the single most frequent clonotype came from this HLA-C-restricted group. Cumulative frequency of public TCR beta family members discriminated carriers of CMV infection plus the relevant HLA type in this cohort and an independent 352-donor cohort.

This sequence originates from a human donor in good health (CMV status not recorded). Some clones in this sample may be carry-over from other donors' samples. The material sequenced was PBMCs. The chain links TRBV29-1 with TRBJ1-4, and TRBD1 matches 8 of the central bases. The DNA reads as follows: TGCAGCGTTGATAAGACAGGGGACCATGAAAAACTGTTTTTT. It encodes CSVDKTGDHEKLFF.